This passage covers 8 T cell receptor beta chains from one sample sequenced in a study of blood T cell repertoires in COVID-19. Libraries were prepared by immunoSEQ multiplex PCR; TCRdb keeps only in-frame clonotypes and omits some of them. The repertoire consists of approximately 150,000 clones, with over 80% occurring once and the leading ten covering roughly 35%. Sequencing was performed on peripheral blood. The receptors derive from a man aged 50 to 59 who had recovered from COVID-19.

This chain connects TRBV4-3 to TRBJ1-1, with unresolved D. Germline CDR1 LGHNA, CDR2 YSLEER. The CDR3 consists of 14 residues. V lost 4 bases and J lost 0, with 9 bases in between. This CDR3 reads CASSPRLVNTEAFF. The CDR3 DNA is TGCGCCAGCAGCCCGAGACTAGTGAACACTGAAGCTTTCTTT.

The chain recombines TRBV6-2 or TRBV6-3 with TRBJ1-5; tentative D call: TRBD1 (5 bases). Germline values: CDR1 MNHEY, CDR2 SVGEGT. Trimming removed 5 bases from V and 3 bases from J, with 20 bases in between. The CDR3 covers 17 residues. Written as DNA, the CDR3 is TGTGCCAGCAGTACCACACAAACAGGAGGGGCCAATCAGCCCCAGCATTTT. Its protein is CASSTTQTGGANQPQHF.

This chain uses TRBV18 with TRBJ1-4; 10 positions agree with TRBD1. Germline values: CDR1 KGHSH, CDR2 LQKENI. The CDR3 is 18 amino acids. The V and J ends lost 0 bases and 4 bases, in that order; junction bases with no gene match: 8. Written as DNA, the CDR3 is TGTGCCAGCTCACCACCCCAGACAGGGGGCAGGAATAATGAAAAACTGTTTTTT. It codes for CASSPPQTGGRNNEKLFF.

V is TRBV5-1 and J is TRBJ2-3, with TRBD2 as a possible D gene (7 bases). The CDR3 loop spans 14 amino acids. The V end lost 1 base, the J end lost 4 bases, and 10 bases lay between the germline ends. Germline-derived CDR1 and CDR2 are SGHRS and YFSETQ. The CDR3 nucleotides are TGCGCCAGCAGCTTGCCGGGGGGCGCAGATACGCAGTATTTT. Protein: CASSLPGGADTQYF. Full variable domain (outside the CDR3, taken from reference TRBV5-1 and TRBJ2-3): KAGVTQTPRYLIKTRGQQVTLSCSPISGHRSVSWYQQTPGQGLQFLFEYFSETQRNKGNFPGRFSGRQFSNSRSEMNVSTLELGDSALYLCASSLPGGADTQYFGPGTRLTVL.

The chain joins TRBV11-1 to TRBJ1-6; D unclear. Germline V gene sequence: CDR1 SGHAT, CDR2 FQDESV (reference sequence). The CDR3 has 14 amino acids. V was shortened by 5 bases and J by 4 bases, with 9 bases between the two germline ends. As DNA, the CDR3 is TGTGCCAGCAGCCTCCTGCGGTATAATTCACCCCTCCACTTT. Protein sequence: CASSLLRYNSPLHF. Based on the CDR3 plus reference TRBV11-1 and TRBJ1-6, the full variable domain is EAEVAQSPRYKITEKSQAVAFWCDPISGHATLYWYRQILGQGPELLVQFQDESVVDDSQLPKDRFSAERLKGVDSTLKIQPAELGDSAMYLCASSLLRYNSPLHFGNGTRLTVT.

This chain links TRBV14 with TRBJ1-1; 7 nucleotides agree with TRBD1. The CDR3 consists of 13 residues. The J segment lost 1 base and the V segment lost 8 bases, leaving 4 bases of the junction unmatched. In germline, CDR1 is SGHDN, CDR2 FVKESK. For the CDR3, the DNA is TGTGCCAGCCTACGACAGGGGAACACTGAAGCTTTCTTT. It is translated as CASLRQGNTEAFF.

The chain has TRBV5-4 and TRBJ2-6; TRBD1 might be the D (6 bases). Trimming took off 4 bases at V and 2 bases at J, with 10 bases between the two ends. This CDR3 contains 15 residues. CDR1 and CDR2 from the germline V gene are SGHNT and YYREEE (reference sequence). In DNA form, the CDR3 reads TGTGCCAGCAGCGTGGACAGAGCTGGGGCCAACGTCCTGACTTTC. It is translated as CASSVDRAGANVLTF.

V is TRBV10-3 and J is TRBJ1-2; D gene uncertain. The germline V gene has CDR1 ENHRY and CDR2 SYGVKD. Trimming took off 0 bases at V and 4 bases at J, with 9 bases between the two ends. The CDR3 consists of 14 residues. The CDR3 sequence is CAISESRGSYGYTF. The CDR3 DNA reads TGTGCCATCAGTGAGTCGAGAGGTAGCTATGGCTACACCTTC.